This record concerns one TCR beta chain sequence. This clonotype has only a few counts. The antigen it binds to is not known. The input lacks base qualities; no much larger clone sits a single base away. This entry comes from a study of T-cell reconstitution after alpha-beta-depleted transplantation in children (dated by TCRdb to the mid-2010s). Some background on the complete study: T-cell immune reconstitution after TCRalphabeta/CD19-depleted allogeneic hematopoietic cell transplantation in children was quantitatively tracked in the study by means of TCR repertoire profiling.

The study at large found these results: Over subsequent months, a decline in hyperexpanded clone frequencies was noted, and after one year, T-cell counts and TCRbeta diversity were mostly ascribed to newly produced T cells. The apparently early recovery of alphabetaT-cell counts about two months after transplant reportedly depended on only several hundred rapidly expanded clones that came from non-depleted graft cells. In some patients, the high TCRbeta diversity seen at day 60 was put down to recipient T cells and intrathymic progenitors that had survived conditioning.

Interpreted using the paper, the treatment or condition label stands for: allogeneic hematopoietic cell transplantation with graft depleted of TCRalphabeta T cells and CD19 B cells. TCRalphabeta/CD19-depleted allogeneic hematopoietic cell grafts were given to the transplant recipients, all of whom were children. Libraries were constructed by PCR. Data came from an Illumina HiSeq 2500. Molecular barcoding was employed in the preparation of TCR libraries, with unique molecular identifiers being used to normalize TCRbeta repertoire quantification. Clones were called with MiXCR by TCRdb after fastp trimmed the public reads at Q25, and only in-frame beta chains were retained. CDR3 protein duplicates are merged, each entry listing the most common genes and DNA. In all, the sample holds under 750,000 distinct CDR3 sequences, and around 23% of those were seen once. Around 14% of the sample is taken by the ten largest.

Measured from the cysteine to the phenylalanine, the CDR3 is 13 residues long. Only CDR3 DNA is held: 39 bases, read in frame from base 1. Looking up the germline V gene yields CDR1 SGHVS and CDR2 FQNEAQ. V and J lose 0 bases and 8 bases, and a span of 7 bases separates them. Recombination linked TRBV7-8 to TRBJ1-4, with the identity of the D gene unclear. The sequence derives from a boy under two years old who had a stem cell transplant for acute myeloid leukemia, so the T cells may come from the graft donor. Source: PBMCs, mostly from graft donor cells, taken 360 days after TCRalphabeta/CD19-depleted stem cell transplant. The DNA is as follows: TGTGCCAGCAGCTTAGCTGTATTGGAAAAACTGTTTTTT. Translated, it reads CASSLAVLEKLFF. The reference TRBV7-8 and TRBJ1-4 proteins fill in what lies around the CDR3, so the full variable domain reads GAGVSQSPRYKVAKRGQDVALRCDPISGHVSLFWYQQALGQGPEFLTYFQNEAQLDKSGLPSDRFFAERPEGSVSTLKIQRTQQEDSAVYLCASSLAVLEKLFFGSGTQLSVL.